The entry below gives a single TCR beta chain sequence along with its context. Its antigen is not identified. The study separated CD4+ cells into CD45RA+ naive and CD45RA-negative memory subsets. Genomic DNA per cell subset filled all wells of several immunoSEQ plates. In the authors' workflow: Filtering differed, since immunoSEQ gave only junction sequences and no quality scores. Repertoires were generated with immunoSEQ multiplex PCR, while TCRdb's copy carries only in-frame clones and drops some. For V, J and clone size, that table is used; D and trimming come from the DNA. The sample has about 1 million clones; approximately 76% are singletons. The data were obtained in a study of shared clonotypes between healthy human individuals. Notes on the study in general: Sorted-subset sequencing was shown by rarefaction to be incomplete despite large depth.

This receptor was identified in a young man in good health. The sequenced sample consisted of memory CD4+ T cells sorted from blood. Sample subset: CD45RA-negative fraction.

The CDR3, as DNA: TGCAGCGTTGACACGGGGGTTAACTATGGCTACACCTTC. Its translation is CSVDTGVNYGYTF. The chain combines TRBV29-1 with TRBJ1-2; D might be TRBD1 (5 bases). The CDR3 contains 13 residues. Trimming shortened V by 3 bases and J by 1 base, and 9 bases separated the two germline ends. Germline V gene data show CDR1 as SQVTM and CDR2 as ANQGSEA.